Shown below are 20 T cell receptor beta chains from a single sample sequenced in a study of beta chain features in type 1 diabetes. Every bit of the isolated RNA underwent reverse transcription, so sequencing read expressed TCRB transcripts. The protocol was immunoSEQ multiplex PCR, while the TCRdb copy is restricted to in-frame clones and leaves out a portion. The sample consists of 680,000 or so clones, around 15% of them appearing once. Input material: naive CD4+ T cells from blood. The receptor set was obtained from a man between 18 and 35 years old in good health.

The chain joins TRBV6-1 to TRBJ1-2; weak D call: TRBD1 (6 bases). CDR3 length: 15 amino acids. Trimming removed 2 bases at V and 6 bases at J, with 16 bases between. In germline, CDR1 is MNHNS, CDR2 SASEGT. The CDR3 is CASSEQGLGQHGYTF. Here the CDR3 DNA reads TGTGCCAGCAGTGAACAGGGTCTGGGACAACATGGCTACACCTTC.

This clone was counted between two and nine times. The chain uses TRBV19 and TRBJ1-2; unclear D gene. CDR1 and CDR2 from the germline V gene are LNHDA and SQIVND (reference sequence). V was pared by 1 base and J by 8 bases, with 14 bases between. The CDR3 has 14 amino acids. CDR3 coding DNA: TGTGCCAGTAGTATAGTAGCCTCCAGGAAGGGCTACACCTTC. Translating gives CASSIVASRKGYTF.

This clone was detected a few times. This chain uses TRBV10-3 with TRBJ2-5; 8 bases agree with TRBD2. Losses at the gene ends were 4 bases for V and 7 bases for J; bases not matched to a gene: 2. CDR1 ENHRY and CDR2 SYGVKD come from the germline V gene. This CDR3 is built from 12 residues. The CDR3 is CAISGSGGTQYF. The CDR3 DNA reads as TGTGCCATCAGTGGAAGCGGGGGGACCCAGTACTTC.

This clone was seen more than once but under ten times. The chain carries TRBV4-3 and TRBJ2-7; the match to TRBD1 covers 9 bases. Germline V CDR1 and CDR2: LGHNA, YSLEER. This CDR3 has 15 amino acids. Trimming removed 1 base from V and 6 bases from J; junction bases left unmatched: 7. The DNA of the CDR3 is TGCGCCAGCAGCCAAGCCTTGGGACAGGGTCTCGAGCAGTACTTC. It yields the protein CASSQALGQGLEQYF.

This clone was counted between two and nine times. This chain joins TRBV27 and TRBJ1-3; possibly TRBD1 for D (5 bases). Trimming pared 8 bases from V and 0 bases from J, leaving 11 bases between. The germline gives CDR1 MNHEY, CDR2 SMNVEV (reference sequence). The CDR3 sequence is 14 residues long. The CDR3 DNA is TGTGCCAGCGCTCAAGGGGTCTCTGGAAACACCATATATTTT. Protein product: CASAQGVSGNTIYF.

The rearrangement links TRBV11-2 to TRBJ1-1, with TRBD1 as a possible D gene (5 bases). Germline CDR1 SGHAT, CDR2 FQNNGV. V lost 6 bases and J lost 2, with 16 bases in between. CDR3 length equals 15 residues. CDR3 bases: TGTGCCAGCAGGCATCTTCAGGGAACTAACACTGAAGCTTTCTTT. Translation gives CASRHLQGTNTEAFF.

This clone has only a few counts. The CDR3 spells CASSLDQQGRSGANVLTF. The CDR3 nucleotides read TGTGCCAGCAGCTTAGATCAACAGGGCAGGTCTGGGGCCAACGTCCTGACTTTC. V is TRBV11-2 and J is TRBJ2-6; the D gene is possibly TRBD1 (6 bases). V dropped 0 bases and J dropped 1 base, with 13 bases sitting between them. Germline CDR1 SGHAT, CDR2 FQNNGV. The CDR3 contains 18 residues. Supplemented by reference TRBV11-2 and TRBJ2-6, the full variable domain reads EAGVAQSPRYKIIEKRQSVAFWCNPISGHATLYWYQQILGQGPKLLIQFQNNGVVDDSQLPKDRFSAERLKGVDSTLKIQPAKLEDSAVYLCASSLDQQGRSGANVLTFGAGSRLTVL.

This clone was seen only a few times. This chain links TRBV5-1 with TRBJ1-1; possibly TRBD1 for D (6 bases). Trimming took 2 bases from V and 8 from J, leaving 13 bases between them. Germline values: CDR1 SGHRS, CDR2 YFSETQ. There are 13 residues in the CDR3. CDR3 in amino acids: CASSFLDRSEAFF. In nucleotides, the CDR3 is TGCGCCAGCAGCTTCTTAGACAGGTCCGAAGCTTTCTTT.

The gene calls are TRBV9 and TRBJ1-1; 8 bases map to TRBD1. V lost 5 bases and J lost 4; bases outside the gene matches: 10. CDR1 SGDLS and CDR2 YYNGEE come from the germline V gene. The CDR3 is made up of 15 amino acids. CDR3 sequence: CASSLPPTGGTEAFF. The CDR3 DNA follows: TGTGCCAGCAGTCTCCCCCCCACAGGGGGCACTGAAGCTTTCTTT.

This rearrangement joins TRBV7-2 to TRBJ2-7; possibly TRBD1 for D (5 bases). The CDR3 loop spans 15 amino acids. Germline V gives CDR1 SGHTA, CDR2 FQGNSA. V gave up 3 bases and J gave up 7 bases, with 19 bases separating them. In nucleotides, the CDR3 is TGTGCCAGCAGCTTGACGACGGGTCATTCAGGGGAGCAGTACTTC. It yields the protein CASSLTTGHSGEQYF. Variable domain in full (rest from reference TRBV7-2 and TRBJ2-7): GAGVSQSPSNKVTEKGKDVELRCDPISGHTALYWYRQSLGQGLEFLIYFQGNSAPDKSGLPSDRFSAERTGGSVSTLTIQRTQQEDSAVYLCASSLTTGHSGEQYFGPGTRLTVT.

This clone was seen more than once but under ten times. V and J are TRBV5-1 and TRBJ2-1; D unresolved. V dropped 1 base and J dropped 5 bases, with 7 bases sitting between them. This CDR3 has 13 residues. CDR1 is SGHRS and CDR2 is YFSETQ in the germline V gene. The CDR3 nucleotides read TGCGCCAGCAGCTTGAGCCAGAACAATGAGCAGTTCTTC. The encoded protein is CASSLSQNNEQFF.

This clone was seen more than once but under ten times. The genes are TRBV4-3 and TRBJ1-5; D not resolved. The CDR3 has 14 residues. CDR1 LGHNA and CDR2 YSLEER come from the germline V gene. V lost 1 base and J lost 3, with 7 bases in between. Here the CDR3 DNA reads TGCGCCAGCAGCCAAGGGGCCAACAATCAGCCCCAGCATTTT. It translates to CASSQGANNQPQHF.

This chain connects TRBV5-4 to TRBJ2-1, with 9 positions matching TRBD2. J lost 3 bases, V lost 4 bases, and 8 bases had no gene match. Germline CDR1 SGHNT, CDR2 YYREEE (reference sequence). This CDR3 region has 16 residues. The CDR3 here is CASSQSIAGVYNEQFF. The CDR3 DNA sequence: TGTGCCAGCAGCCAATCCATAGCGGGGGTCTACAATGAGCAGTTCTTC.

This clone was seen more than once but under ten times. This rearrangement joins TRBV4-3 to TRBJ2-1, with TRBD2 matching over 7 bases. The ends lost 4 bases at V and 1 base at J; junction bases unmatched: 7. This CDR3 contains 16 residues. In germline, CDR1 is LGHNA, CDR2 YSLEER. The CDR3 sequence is CASSPRPAGSYNEQFF. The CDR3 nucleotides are TGCGCCAGCAGCCCCCGCCCAGCGGGGTCCTACAATGAGCAGTTCTTC.

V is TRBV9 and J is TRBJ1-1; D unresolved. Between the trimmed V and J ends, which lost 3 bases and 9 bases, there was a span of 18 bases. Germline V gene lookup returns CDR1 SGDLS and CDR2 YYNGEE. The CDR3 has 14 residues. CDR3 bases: TGTGCCAGCAGCGCCCGGACGGAAGGGTTTAAAGCTTTCTTT. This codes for CASSARTEGFKAFF.

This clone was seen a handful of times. As DNA, the CDR3 is TGTGCCAGCAGTCTAGTCCAAGAGACCCAGTACTTC. This gives the protein CASSLVQETQYF. The chain links TRBV25-1 to TRBJ2-5; D not certain. The V gene's germline CDR1 is MGHDK and CDR2 SYGVNS. V lost 5 bases and J lost 1, with 5 bases in between. The CDR3 runs to 12 residues.

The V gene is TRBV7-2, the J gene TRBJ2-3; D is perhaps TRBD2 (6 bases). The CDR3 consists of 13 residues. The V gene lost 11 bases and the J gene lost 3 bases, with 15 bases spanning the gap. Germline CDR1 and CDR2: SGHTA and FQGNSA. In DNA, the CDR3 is TGTGCCGGAGGGACTTGGGGAACAGATACGCAGTATTTT. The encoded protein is CAGGTWGTDTQYF.

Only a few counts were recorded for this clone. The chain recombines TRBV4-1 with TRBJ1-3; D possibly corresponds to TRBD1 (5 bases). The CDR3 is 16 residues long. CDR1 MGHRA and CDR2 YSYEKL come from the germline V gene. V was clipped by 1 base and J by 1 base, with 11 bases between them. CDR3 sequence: CASSQGGSRSGNTIYF. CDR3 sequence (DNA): TGCGCCAGCAGCCAAGGGGGGTCGAGGTCTGGAAACACCATATATTTT.

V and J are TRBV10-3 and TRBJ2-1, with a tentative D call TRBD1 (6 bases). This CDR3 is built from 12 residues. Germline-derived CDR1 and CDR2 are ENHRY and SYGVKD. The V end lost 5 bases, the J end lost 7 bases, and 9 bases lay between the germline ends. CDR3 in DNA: TGTGCCATCAGTCCGCAGGGGAATGAGCAGTTCTTC. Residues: CAISPQGNEQFF.

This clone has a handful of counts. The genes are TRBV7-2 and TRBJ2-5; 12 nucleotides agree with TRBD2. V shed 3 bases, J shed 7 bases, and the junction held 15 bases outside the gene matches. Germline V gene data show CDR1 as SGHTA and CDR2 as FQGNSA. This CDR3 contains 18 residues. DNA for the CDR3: TGTGCCAGCAGCTTCGGACTAGCGGGGTCATTGGGGAGTGGGACCCAGTACTTC. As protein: CASSFGLAGSLGSGTQYF. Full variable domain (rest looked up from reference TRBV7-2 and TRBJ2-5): GAGVSQSPSNKVTEKGKDVELRCDPISGHTALYWYRQSLGQGLEFLIYFQGNSAPDKSGLPSDRFSAERTGGSVSTLTIQRTQQEDSAVYLCASSFGLAGSLGSGTQYFGPGTRLLVL.